Following are 5 T cell receptor beta chains from one sample sequenced in a study of cytomegalovirus exposure and HLA in healthy donors. With 60 Vbeta and 13 Jbeta primers, the PCR was carried out. The table came from immunoSEQ multiplex PCR; TCRdb's copy has only in-frame clones and leaves some out. The table shows about 200,000 clones, with about 88% occurring only once. Sequencing used PBMCs. Source of these receptors: a woman in her twenties or thirties in good health and CMV-seronegative.

This sequence joins TRBV1 and TRBJ1-3. TRBV1 is noted as a pseudogene. The CDR3 loop spans 15 amino acids. The DNA of the CDR3 is TGCACCAGCAGTCCGTCCGGGATCTCTGGAAACACCATATATTTT. It translates to CTSSPSGISGNTIYF.

The V and J genes are TRBV23-1 and TRBJ1-4; TRBD1 matches 8 bases. TRBV23-1 is placed among ORFs of uncertain function. This CDR3 contains 16 residues. Unmatched junction bases numbered 13, after V lost 6 bases and J lost 7 bases. The chain's CDR3 is CASRQTPGQEGEKLFF. CDR3 nucleotides: TGCGCCAGCAGACAAACGCCGGGACAGGAGGGTGAAAAACTGTTTTTT.

About this clone itself: This same CDR3 is encoded by further DNA sequences in the sample. The V and J genes are TRBV7-8 and TRBJ2-5; unclear D gene. The ends were cut back, 1 base at V and 2 bases at J, with 5 bases in the middle. The CDR3 has 13 residues. Germline lookup yields CDR1 SGHVS and CDR2 FQNEAQ. CDR3 region: CASSLGRQETQYF. CDR3 bases: TGTGCCAGCAGCTTAGGTCGGCAAGAGACCCAGTACTTC.

This chain uses TRBV7-8 with TRBJ2-1; 10 nucleotides agree with TRBD2. V gave up 1 base and J gave up 5 bases; unmatched junction bases: 5. The CDR3 is made up of 16 amino acids. In germline, CDR1 is SGHVS, CDR2 FQNEAQ. CDR3 DNA: TGTGCCAGCAGCTTAGAGGGGACTAGCGTAAACAATGAGCAGTTCTTC. Encoded protein: CASSLEGTSVNNEQFF.

A word on this clone: Germline and junction disagree at one end, which may indicate a read error. V and J are TRBV2 and TRBJ2-1; D gene ambiguous. The CDR3 loop spans 14 amino acids. CDR1 SNHLY and CDR2 FYNNEI come from the germline V gene. The CDR3 DNA is TGTGCCTGCAGCGCGGTAACTGTGATCTATGAGCAGTTCTTC. Residues: CACSAVTVIYEQFF.